Below, 28 T cell receptor beta chains from the same sample are listed, as sequenced in a study of CD4 T cell repertoires in COVID-19. Only in-frame clones appear in the TCRdb table, and some are missing; sequencing was by immunoSEQ multiplex PCR. Of about 440 clones listed, over 20% are singletons. Their antigen targets remain unknown. The sample here was memory CD4+ T cells, cultured in vitro, taken after recovery from COVID-19. The source of these receptors is a human donor who had COVID-19.

Relative to its sample, this clone is large. V and J are TRBV4-1 and TRBJ2-7; 8 nucleotides align to TRBD1. Trimming at V came to 1 base and at J to 1 base, leaving 3 bases not matched to a gene. Germline lookup yields CDR1 MGHRA and CDR2 YSYEKL. The CDR3 sequence is 15 residues long. The CDR3 sequence is CASSQAGQGSYEQYF. In nucleotides, the CDR3 is TGCGCCAGCAGCCAAGCAGGACAGGGTTCCTACGAGCAGTACTTC.

In nucleotides, the CDR3 is TGTGCCAGTAGTACCCTCAAGGCGGACAGGGAGACCATATATTTT. The encoded protein is CASSTLKADRETIYF. The rearrangement joins TRBV19 to TRBJ1-3; 8 bases agree with TRBD1. The trim removed 4 bases at V and 10 bases at J, leaving 12 bases unmatched. CDR1 is LNHDA and CDR2 is SQIVND in the germline V gene (reference sequence). The CDR3 is 15 residues long.

In its sample, this clone ranks as medium-sized. The chain employs TRBV11-2 and TRBJ2-7; D not resolved. Per the germline V gene, CDR1 is SGHAT and CDR2 is FQNNGV. V lost 0 bases and J lost 5, with 5 bases in between. CDR3 length equals 12 residues. CDR3 sequence reads: CASSLDSHEQYF. The DNA for the CDR3 is TGTGCCAGCAGCTTAGATTCCCACGAGCAGTACTTC.

By share, this clone ranks as large (0.1 to 1%). V is TRBV30 and J is TRBJ1-2; D remains unclear. Trimming took off 0 bases at V and 1 base at J, with 3 bases between the two ends. This CDR3 contains 12 residues. Germline CDR1 and CDR2: GTSNPN and SVGIG (reference sequence). CDR3 nucleotide sequence: TGTGCCTGGAGTGTGAGTAACTATGGCTACACCTTC. This codes for CAWSVSNYGYTF.

The gene calls are TRBV20-1 and TRBJ1-1; D gene ambiguous. Germline V CDR1 and CDR2: DFQATT, SNEGSKA (reference sequence). Trimming took off 3 bases at V and 1 base at J, with 9 bases between the two ends. The CDR3 extends over 13 amino acids. Here the CDR3 reads CSASNPGNTEAFF. The CDR3 nucleotides are TGCAGTGCTAGTAATCCAGGGAACACTGAAGCTTTCTTT.

This clone ranks as hyperexpanded. The rearrangement links TRBV30 to TRBJ1-4; 11 bases agree with TRBD1. This CDR3 region has 15 residues. Germline loops: CDR1 GTSNPN, CDR2 SVGIG (reference sequence). V lost 0 bases and J lost 8; bases outside the gene matches: 5. The CDR3 here is CAWSVGQGAREKLFF. CDR3 in DNA: TGTGCCTGGAGTGTAGGACAGGGGGCGAGGGAAAAACTGTTTTTT.

This clone is judged medium-sized. The CDR3 is CASSLRAHYGYTF. DNA for the CDR3: TGTGCCAGCTCTCTACGAGCCCACTATGGCTACACCTTC. The rearrangement links TRBV6-5 to TRBJ1-2; D gene ambiguous. Germline V lookup: CDR1 MNHEY, CDR2 SVGAGI. The CDR3 runs 13 residues. The ends were cut back, 8 bases at V and 3 bases at J, with 13 bases in the middle.

By sample fraction, this clone is medium-sized. CDR3 bases: TGTGCCAGTAGTATGACTAGCGGGGGGCAAGAGACCCAGTACTTC. It yields the protein CASSMTSGGQETQYF. The rearrangement links TRBV19 to TRBJ2-5; 13 nucleotides match TRBD2. The CDR3 is 15 amino acids. Trimming took 3 bases from V and 2 from J; bases not matched to a gene: 0. Germline V gene data show CDR1 as LNHDA and CDR2 as SQIVND (reference sequence).

The chain combines TRBV12-5 with TRBJ2-2; 8 bases map to TRBD2. CDR1 LGHNT and CDR2 FRNRAP come from the germline V gene. This CDR3 spans 15 amino acids. Trimming took 4 bases from V and 7 from J; bases not matched to a gene: 8. CDR3 amino acids: CASGWAGGAGGELFF. The CDR3 nucleotides are TGTGCTAGTGGTTGGGCGGGGGGCGCGGGCGGGGAGCTGTTTTTT.

In its sample, this clone ranks as medium-sized. This CDR3 reads CASLAYEQYF. In DNA form, the CDR3 reads TGTGCCAGCCTTGCTTACGAGCAGTACTTC. This chain connects TRBV6-4 to TRBJ2-7; D gene uncertain. The germline V gene has CDR1 MRHNA and CDR2 SNTAGT. The V end was cut by 8 bases, the J end by 4 bases, with 6 bases between. The CDR3 runs 10 residues.

The rearrangement uses TRBV21-1 and TRBJ2-7; the table's D call, TRBD1, has no DNA check behind it. TRBV21-1 is a documented pseudogene. This CDR3 contains 13 residues. CDR3 coding DNA: TGTGCCAGCAGGCCCAGTACCCCAGGCGAGCAGTACTTC. It encodes CASRPSTPGEQYF.

This clone is medium-sized (0.01 to 0.1%) within its sample. The identical CDR3 is also encoded by other nucleotide sequences in the sample. J is TRBJ2-7 and V is TRBV5-4; 9 bases match TRBD1. After removal of 2 bases from V and 2 bases from J, the junction contained 2 bases not matched to a gene. Germline V CDR1 and CDR2: SGHNT, YYREEE (reference sequence). This CDR3 spans 14 amino acids. The CDR3 DNA is TGTGCCAGCAGCTTCGGGGACAGGGCCTACGAGCAGTACTTC. Encoded protein: CASSFGDRAYEQYF.

By share, this clone counts as medium-sized. The rearrangement joins TRBV19 to TRBJ1-2; D is perhaps TRBD1 (6 bases). The CDR3 sequence is 13 residues long. Germline CDR1 and CDR2: LNHDA and SQIVND (reference sequence). Trimming took off 7 bases at V and 0 bases at J, with 9 bases between the two ends. The CDR3 here is CASTRGANYGYTF. CDR3 sequence (DNA): TGTGCCAGTACCAGGGGAGCTAACTATGGCTACACCTTC. Full variable domain (remainder filled in from reference TRBV19 and TRBJ1-2): DGGITQSPKYLFRKEGQNVTLSCEQNLNHDAMYWYRQDPGQGLRLIYYSQIVNDFQKGDIAEGYSVSREKKESFPLTVTSAQKNPTAFYLCASTRGANYGYTFGSGTRLTVV.

Sample share makes this clone hyperexpanded. This chain links TRBV7-6 with TRBJ2-1; D ambiguous. V was clipped by 1 base and J by 10 bases, with 11 bases between them. The germline CDR1 and CDR2 sequences are SGHVS and FNYEAQ. This CDR3 contains 13 residues. The CDR3 protein is CASSLGLGGEQFF. Here the CDR3 DNA reads TGTGCCAGCAGCTTAGGGTTGGGCGGAGAGCAGTTCTTC.

This clone has a handful of counts. The chain has TRBV5-1 and TRBJ2-5; D may match TRBD1 or TRBD2 (6 bases each). V was clipped by 4 bases and J by 1 base, with 14 bases between them. This CDR3 is 15 amino acids long. Germline V CDR1 and CDR2: SGHRS, YFSETQ. CDR3 sequence (DNA): TGCGCCAGCAGCACGGGTAGGGGGGCCCAAGAGACCCAGTACTTC. Protein: CASSTGRGAQETQYF.

By frequency in the sample, this clone is medium-sized. The chain has TRBV15 and TRBJ2-1; weak D call: TRBD2 (7 bases). V lost 0 bases to trimming and J lost 10 bases, with 16 bases between them. The germline CDR1 and CDR2 sequences are LNHNV and YYDKDF (reference sequence). The CDR3 covers 15 residues. CDR3 sequence: CATSRDRGGGWEQFF. Here the CDR3 DNA reads TGTGCCACCAGCAGAGATCGGGGCGGGGGCTGGGAGCAGTTCTTC. Together with reference TRBV15 and TRBJ2-1, the CDR3 gives the full variable domain: DAMVIQNPRYQVTQFGKPVTLSCSQTLNHNVMYWYQQKSSQAPKLLFHYYDKDFNNEADTPDNFQSRRPNTSFCFLDIRSPGLGDTAMYLCATSRDRGGGWEQFFGPGTRLTVL.

This clone was seen only a few times. The chain joins TRBV11-3 to TRBJ2-7, with 11 bases identical to TRBD1. Germline trimming cut 4 bases from V and 3 bases from J; bases unmatched to any gene: 2. The CDR3 loop spans 14 amino acids. CDR1 is SGHNT and CDR2 is YENEEA in the germline V gene. As DNA, the CDR3 is TGTGCCAGCAGCTCAGGGACAGGGGGCTACGAGCAGTACTTC. It yields the protein CASSSGTGGYEQYF.

This clone is large (0.1 to 1%) in the sample. The rearrangement links TRBV6-5 to TRBJ1-2; no reliable D call. Germline lookup yields CDR1 MNHEY and CDR2 SVGAGI. The V end was cut by 8 bases, the J end by 3 bases, with 13 bases between. The CDR3 contains 13 residues. The CDR3 sequence is CASGLRRHYGYTF. CDR3 DNA sequence: TGTGCCAGCGGTCTTAGGAGGCACTATGGCTACACCTTC.

The chain employs TRBV24-1 and TRBJ1-6, with TRBD1 as a possible D gene (6 bases). CDR3 length: 14 residues. The germline gives CDR1 KGHDR, CDR2 SFDVKD. V was pared by 4 bases and J by 8 bases, with 11 bases between. CDR3 sequence: CATSDGQLDSPLHF. CDR3 nucleotides: TGTGCCACCAGTGACGGACAGCTCGATTCACCCCTCCACTTT.

Within the sample, this clone is large (0.1 to 1%). This CDR3 reads CASRLGGGFYNEQFF. The CDR3 DNA sequence: TGTGCCAGCAGATTAGGCGGGGGATTCTACAATGAGCAGTTCTTC. V and J are TRBV6-5 and TRBJ2-1; 7 nucleotides align to TRBD2. J gave up 3 bases and V 6 bases, and 8 bases lay outside the gene matches. The CDR3 length is 15 residues. CDR1 is MNHEY, CDR2 SVGAGI, per germline.

V usage is TRBV19 and J usage is TRBJ2-1; unclear D gene. The CDR3 totals 12 residues. Per germline, CDR1 LNHDA and CDR2 SQIVND (reference sequence). V lost 4 bases, J lost 3 bases, and 4 bases lay in between. CDR3 sequence: CASSTNYNEQFF. CDR3 sequence (DNA): TGTGCCAGTAGTACCAACTACAATGAGCAGTTCTTC.

In its sample, this clone is medium-sized (0.01 to 0.1%). The chain has TRBV3-1 (or the pseudogene TRBV3-2) and TRBJ2-7, with D possibly TRBD2 on 5 matching bases. This CDR3 contains 13 residues. CDR1 is LGHDT, CDR2 YNNKEL, per germline (reference sequence). V lost 6 bases to trimming and J lost 2 bases, with 11 bases between them. The CDR3 sequence: CASRVPGTYEQYF. The CDR3 DNA reads TGTGCCAGCAGGGTCCCGGGAACCTACGAGCAGTACTTC.

In this sample, this clone is large. The chain is built from TRBV5-1 and TRBJ1-2; D uncertain. Looked up from germline, CDR1 is SGHRS and CDR2 is YFSETQ. The V end lost 4 bases, the J end lost 9 bases, and 13 bases lay between the germline ends. The length of the CDR3 is 12 residues. CDR3 protein: CASSRNVQSYTF. As DNA, the CDR3 is TGCGCCAGCAGCCGTAACGTACAGAGCTACACCTTC.

This sequence joins TRBV4-2 and TRBJ2-7; D is perhaps TRBD2 (7 bases). The V gene lost 1 base and the J gene lost 2 bases, with 12 bases spanning the gap. The germline CDR1 and CDR2 sequences are LGHNA and YNFKEQ. This CDR3 is built from 15 residues. CDR3 nucleotides: TGTGCCAGCAGCCAAGCGGACAGCGGGGCCTACGAGCAGTACTTC. Translated: CASSQADSGAYEQYF.

By its share, this clone is large. The genes are TRBV19 and TRBJ1-5; D not resolved. This CDR3 is 15 amino acids long. CDR1 is LNHDA and CDR2 is SQIVND in the germline V gene (reference sequence). V lost 6 bases and J 3 bases, leaving 15 bases between the germline ends. CDR3 sequence reads: CASSNTKGPNQPQHF. CDR3 coding DNA: TGTGCCAGTAGCAACACGAAGGGTCCCAATCAGCCCCAGCATTTT.

The chain joins TRBV28 to TRBJ1-2, with TRBD1 matching over 7 bases. Per the germline V gene, CDR1 is MDHEN and CDR2 is SYDVKM. The ends lost 7 bases at V and 7 bases at J; junction bases unmatched: 9. CDR3 length equals 13 residues. CDR3 bases: TGTGCCAGCACGAAAAGACAGGGTTTTGGCTACACCTTC. This translates into CASTKRQGFGYTF.

The gene calls are TRBV5-1 and TRBJ2-1; 8 bases are shared with TRBD1. The V segment lost 4 bases and the J segment 9 bases; nucleotides outside the gene matches: 3. The CDR3 is 12 residues long. Germline-derived CDR1 and CDR2 are SGHRS and YFSETQ. The CDR3 spells CASSQGAGEQFF. The DNA of the CDR3 is TGCGCCAGCAGCCAGGGGGCGGGTGAGCAGTTCTTC.

This clone was counted between two and nine times. The CDR3 spells CASSRGGISSGANVLTF. The CDR3 DNA reads TGTGCCAGCAGCAGGGGGGGGATCAGCTCTGGGGCCAACGTCCTGACTTTC. The chain is built from TRBV7-2 and TRBJ2-6; tentatively, D is TRBD2 (7 bases). The CDR3 totals 17 residues. With 5 bases removed from V and 0 bases from J, the gap between germline ends came to 14 bases. The V gene's germline CDR1 is SGHTA and CDR2 FQGNSA.